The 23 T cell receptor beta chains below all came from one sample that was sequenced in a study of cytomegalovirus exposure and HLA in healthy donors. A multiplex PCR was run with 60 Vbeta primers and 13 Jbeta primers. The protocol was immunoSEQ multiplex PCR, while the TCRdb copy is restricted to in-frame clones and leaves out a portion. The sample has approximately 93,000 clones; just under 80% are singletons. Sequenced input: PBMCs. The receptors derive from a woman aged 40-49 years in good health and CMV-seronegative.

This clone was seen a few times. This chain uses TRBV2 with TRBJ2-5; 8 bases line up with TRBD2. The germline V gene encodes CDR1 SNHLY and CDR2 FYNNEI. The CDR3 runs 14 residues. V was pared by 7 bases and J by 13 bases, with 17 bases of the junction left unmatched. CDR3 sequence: CASTKSVAGGHVYF. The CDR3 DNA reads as TGTGCCAGCACTAAGAGTGTCGCGGGGGGCCATGTGTACTTC.

CDR3 in DNA: TGCAGTGCTAGTAATATTGAGCAGTACTTC. Protein sequence: CSASNIEQYF. The chain couples TRBV20-1 to TRBJ2-7; D is unresolved. In germline, CDR1 is DFQATT, CDR2 SNEGSKA (reference sequence). The CDR3 runs 10 residues. V was pared by 3 bases and J by 7 bases, with 7 bases between.

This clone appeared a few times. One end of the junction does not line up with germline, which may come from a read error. CDR3 DNA sequence: TGTGCCAGCAGGACCGGACAGGGGGCAGACTATGGCTACCCCTTC. It specifies CASRTGQGADYGYPF. The rearrangement uses TRBV6-5 and TRBJ1-2; 11 nucleotides line up with TRBD1. The CDR3 is made up of 15 amino acids. Germline loops: CDR1 MNHEY, CDR2 SVGAGI.

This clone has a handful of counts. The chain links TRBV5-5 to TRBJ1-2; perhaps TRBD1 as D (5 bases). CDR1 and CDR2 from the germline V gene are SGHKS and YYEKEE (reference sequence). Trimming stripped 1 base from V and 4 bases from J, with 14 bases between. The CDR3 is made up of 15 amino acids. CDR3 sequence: CASSLRGVAAYGYTF. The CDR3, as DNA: TGTGCCAGCAGCTTGAGGGGTGTGGCAGCCTATGGCTACACCTTC.

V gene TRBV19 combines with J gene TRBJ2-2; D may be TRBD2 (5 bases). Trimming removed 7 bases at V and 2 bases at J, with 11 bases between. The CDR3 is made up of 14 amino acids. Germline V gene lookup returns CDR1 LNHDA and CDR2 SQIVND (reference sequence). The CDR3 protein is CASKLGLNTGELFF. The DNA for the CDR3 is TGTGCCAGTAAACTTGGACTTAACACCGGGGAGCTGTTTTTT.

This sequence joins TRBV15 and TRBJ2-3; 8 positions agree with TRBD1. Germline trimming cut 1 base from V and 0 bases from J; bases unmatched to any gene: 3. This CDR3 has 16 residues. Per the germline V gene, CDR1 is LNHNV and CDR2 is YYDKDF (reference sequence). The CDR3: CATSRGWDRSTDTQYF. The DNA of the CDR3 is TGTGCCACCAGCAGAGGTTGGGACAGGAGCACAGATACGCAGTATTTT.

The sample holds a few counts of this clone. CDR3 bases: TGCGCCAGCAGCCAAGAGGCGACAGGGGCCAGAGGTACGCAGTATTTT. Amino acids: CASSQEATGARGTQYF. The chain joins TRBV4-3 to TRBJ2-3, with TRBD1 matching 8 bases. Germline assignment: CDR1 LGHNA and CDR2 YSLEER. The ends lost 0 bases at V and 8 bases at J; junction bases unmatched: 10. The CDR3 totals 16 residues.

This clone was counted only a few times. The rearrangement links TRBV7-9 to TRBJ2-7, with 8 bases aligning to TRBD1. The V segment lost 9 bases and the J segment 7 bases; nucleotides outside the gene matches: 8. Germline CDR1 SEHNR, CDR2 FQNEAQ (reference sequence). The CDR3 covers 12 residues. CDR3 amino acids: CARTGAPREQYF. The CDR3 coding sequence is TGTGCCAGGACAGGGGCCCCCCGGGAGCAGTACTTC.

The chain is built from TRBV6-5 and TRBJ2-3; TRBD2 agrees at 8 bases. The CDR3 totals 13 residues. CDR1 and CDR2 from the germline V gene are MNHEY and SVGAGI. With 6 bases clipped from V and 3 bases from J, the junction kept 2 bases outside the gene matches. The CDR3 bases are TGTGCCAGCAGGAGCGGGGGAACAGATACGCAGTATTTT. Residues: CASRSGGTDTQYF.

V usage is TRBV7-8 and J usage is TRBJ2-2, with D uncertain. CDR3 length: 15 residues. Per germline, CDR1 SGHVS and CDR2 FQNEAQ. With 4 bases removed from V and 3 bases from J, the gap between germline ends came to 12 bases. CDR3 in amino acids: CASSSVVAHTGELFF. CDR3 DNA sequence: TGTGCCAGCAGCTCGGTAGTAGCTCACACCGGGGAGCTGTTTTTT.

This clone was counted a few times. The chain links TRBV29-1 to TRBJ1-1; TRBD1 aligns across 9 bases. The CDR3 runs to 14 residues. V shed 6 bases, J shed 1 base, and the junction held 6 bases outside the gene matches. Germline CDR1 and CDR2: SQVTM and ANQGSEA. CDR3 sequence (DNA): TGCAGCGTCCTGCGACAGGGGGGGAACACTGAAGCTTTCTTT. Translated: CSVLRQGGNTEAFF.

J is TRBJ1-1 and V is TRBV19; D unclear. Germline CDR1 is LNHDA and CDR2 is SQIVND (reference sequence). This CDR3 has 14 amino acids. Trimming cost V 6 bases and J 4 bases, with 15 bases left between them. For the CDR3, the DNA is TGTGCCAGTAGCAGAAGGGAGTCCGGCACTGAAGCTTTCTTT. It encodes CASSRRESGTEAFF.

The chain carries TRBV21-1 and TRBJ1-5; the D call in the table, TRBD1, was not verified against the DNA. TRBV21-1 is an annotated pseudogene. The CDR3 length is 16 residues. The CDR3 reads CASSKAVGAANQPQHF. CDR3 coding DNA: TGTGCCAGCAGCAAAGCCGTAGGGGCCGCCAATCAGCCCCAGCATTTT.

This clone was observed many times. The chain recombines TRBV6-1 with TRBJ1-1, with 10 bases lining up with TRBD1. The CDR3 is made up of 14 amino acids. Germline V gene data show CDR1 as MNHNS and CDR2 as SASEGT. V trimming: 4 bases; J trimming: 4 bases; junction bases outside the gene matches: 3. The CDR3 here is CASSAGTGVTEAFF. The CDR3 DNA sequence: TGTGCCAGCAGTGCGGGGACAGGGGTCACTGAAGCTTTCTTT.

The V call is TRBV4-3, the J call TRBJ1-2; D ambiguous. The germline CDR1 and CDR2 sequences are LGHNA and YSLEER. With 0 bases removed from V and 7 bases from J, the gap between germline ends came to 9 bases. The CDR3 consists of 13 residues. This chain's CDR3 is CASSQDSQAGYTF. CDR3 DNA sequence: TGCGCCAGCAGCCAAGATTCCCAGGCTGGCTACACCTTC.

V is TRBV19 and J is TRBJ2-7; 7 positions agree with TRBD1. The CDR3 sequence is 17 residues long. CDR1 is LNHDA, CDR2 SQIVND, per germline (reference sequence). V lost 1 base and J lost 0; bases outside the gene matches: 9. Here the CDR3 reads CASSIVSEDRSSYEQYF. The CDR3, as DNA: TGTGCCAGTAGTATAGTGTCGGAGGACAGGAGCTCCTACGAGCAGTACTTC.

CDR3 region: CATSSPATGSPLHF. The CDR3 coding sequence is TGTGCCACCAGCAGCCCGGCAACGGGTTCACCCCTCCACTTT. The chain employs TRBV15 and TRBJ1-6; no definite D call. Germline V CDR1 and CDR2: LNHNV, YYDKDF (reference sequence). V dropped 3 bases and J dropped 9 bases, with 12 bases sitting between them. The CDR3 runs to 14 residues.

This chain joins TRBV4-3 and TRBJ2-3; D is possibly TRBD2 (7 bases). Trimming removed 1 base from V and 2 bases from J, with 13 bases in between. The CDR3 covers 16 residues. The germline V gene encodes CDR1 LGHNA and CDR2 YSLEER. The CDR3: CASSQVFGGATDTQYF. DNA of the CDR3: TGCGCCAGCAGCCAAGTATTTGGGGGGGCCACAGATACGCAGTATTTT.

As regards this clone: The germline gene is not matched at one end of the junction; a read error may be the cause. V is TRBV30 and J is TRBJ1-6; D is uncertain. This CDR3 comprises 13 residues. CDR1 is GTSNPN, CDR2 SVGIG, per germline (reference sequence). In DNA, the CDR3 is TGTGCCTGGGGAGGGTCTTCGGATTCACCCCTCAACTTT. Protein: CAWGGSSDSPLNF.

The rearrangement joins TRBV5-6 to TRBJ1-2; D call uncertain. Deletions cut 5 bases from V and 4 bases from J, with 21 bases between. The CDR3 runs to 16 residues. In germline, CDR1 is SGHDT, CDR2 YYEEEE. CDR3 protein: CASRFMARDRGYGYTF. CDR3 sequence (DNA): TGTGCCAGCAGGTTCATGGCGAGGGATCGGGGCTATGGCTACACCTTC.

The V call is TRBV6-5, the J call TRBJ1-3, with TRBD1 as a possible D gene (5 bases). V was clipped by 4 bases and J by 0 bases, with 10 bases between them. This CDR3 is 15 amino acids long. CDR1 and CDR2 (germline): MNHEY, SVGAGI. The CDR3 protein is CASSFRQLSGNTIYF. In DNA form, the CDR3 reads TGTGCCAGCAGTTTCCGACAGCTCTCTGGAAACACCATATATTTT.

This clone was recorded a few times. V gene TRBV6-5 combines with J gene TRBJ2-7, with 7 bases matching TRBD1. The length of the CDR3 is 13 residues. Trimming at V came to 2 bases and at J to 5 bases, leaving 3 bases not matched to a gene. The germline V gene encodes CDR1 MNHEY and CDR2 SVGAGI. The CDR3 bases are TGTGCCAGCAGTTACAGGGGGCCGGACGAGCAGTACTTC. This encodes CASSYRGPDEQYF.

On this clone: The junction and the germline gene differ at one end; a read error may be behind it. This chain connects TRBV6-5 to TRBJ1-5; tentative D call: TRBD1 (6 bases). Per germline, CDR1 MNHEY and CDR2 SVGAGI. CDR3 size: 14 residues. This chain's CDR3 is CASSRGGDNQPQNF. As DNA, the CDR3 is TGTGCCAGCAGTCGGGGGGGCGACAATCAGCCCCAGAATTTT.